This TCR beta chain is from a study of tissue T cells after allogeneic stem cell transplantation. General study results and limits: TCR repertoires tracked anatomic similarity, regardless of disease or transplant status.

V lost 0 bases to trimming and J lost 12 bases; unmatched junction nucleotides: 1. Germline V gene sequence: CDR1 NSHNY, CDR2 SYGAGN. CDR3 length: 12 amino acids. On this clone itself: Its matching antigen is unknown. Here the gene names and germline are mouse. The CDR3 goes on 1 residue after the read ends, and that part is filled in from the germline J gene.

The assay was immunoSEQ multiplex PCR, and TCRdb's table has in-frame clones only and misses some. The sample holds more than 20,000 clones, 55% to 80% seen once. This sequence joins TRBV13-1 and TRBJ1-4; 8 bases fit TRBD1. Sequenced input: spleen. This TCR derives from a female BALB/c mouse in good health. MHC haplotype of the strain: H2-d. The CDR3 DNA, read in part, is TGTGCCAGCAGTGATGCGGACAGGGGATTATTT. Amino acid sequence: CASSDADRGLF. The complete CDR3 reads CASSDADRGLFF.